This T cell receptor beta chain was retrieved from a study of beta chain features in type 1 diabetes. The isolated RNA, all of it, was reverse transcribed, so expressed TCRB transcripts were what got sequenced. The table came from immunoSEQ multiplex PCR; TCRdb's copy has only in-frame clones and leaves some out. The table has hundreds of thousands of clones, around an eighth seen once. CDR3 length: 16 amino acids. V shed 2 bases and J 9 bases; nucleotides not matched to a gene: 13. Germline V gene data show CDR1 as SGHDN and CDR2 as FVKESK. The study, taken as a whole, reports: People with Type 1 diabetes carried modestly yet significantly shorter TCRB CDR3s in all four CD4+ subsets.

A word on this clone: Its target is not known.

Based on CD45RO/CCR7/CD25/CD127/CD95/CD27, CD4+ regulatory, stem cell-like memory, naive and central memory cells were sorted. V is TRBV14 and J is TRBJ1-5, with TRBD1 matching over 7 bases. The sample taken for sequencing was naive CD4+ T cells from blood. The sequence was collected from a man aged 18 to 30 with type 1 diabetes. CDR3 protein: CASSQFSRDRHRPQHF. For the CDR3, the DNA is TGTGCCAGCAGCCAATTTTCCCGGGACAGACATCGGCCCCAGCATTTT.